Listed here is a single T cell receptor (beta chain). Sequencing used immunoSEQ multiplex PCR; TCRdb keeps in-frame clones, though not all of them. The data contain 70,000 or so clones, 80% to 90% of them seen just once; the ten biggest clones take up approximately 1%. The data derive from a study of OX40 agonist ivuxolimab in advanced cancers. Germline CDR1 MNHEY, CDR2 SVGAGI. This CDR3 has 13 residues. Trimming took off 8 bases at V and 1 base at J, with 11 bases between the two ends. The specimen comprised CD4+ or CD8+ T cells sorted from blood, sampled in a trial of the OX40 agonist ivuxolimab. J is TRBJ1-1 and V is TRBV6-5, with unresolved D. The clonotype originates from an adult with an advanced solid tumor such as melanoma, head and neck, liver or kidney cancer. CDR3 amino acids: CASSKGRNTEAFF. DNA for the CDR3: TGTGCCAGCTCCAAGGGCAGGAACACTGAAGCTTTCTTT.